This T cell receptor (beta chain) was documented in a study of blood T cell repertoires in COVID-19. About the research overall: Samples taken during acute and convalescent COVID-19 were collected in the United States, Italy and Spain.

Participant ages covered roughly 18 to 89 years across some 25 US areas. Cohort 3 donors were reported recovered after two negative PCRs, clearance, or symptom resolution. Libraries were prepared by immunoSEQ multiplex PCR; TCRdb keeps only in-frame clonotypes and omits some of them. Here the sample spans approximately 170,000 clones, around four fifths being singletons. Source material: PBMCs or T cells enriched from blood (not recorded which). The clonotype was recovered from a woman between 45 and 60 years old who had recovered from COVID-19.

In DNA form, the CDR3 reads TGTGCCAGTAGTATAGGGACAGGGCGCTATGGCTACACCTTC. Protein product: CASSIGTGRYGYTF. The J gene is TRBJ1-2, the V gene TRBV19; 8 bases match TRBD1. Germline CDR1 is LNHDA and CDR2 is SQIVND (reference sequence). Trimming removed 1 base from V and 4 bases from J; junction bases left unmatched: 2. CDR3 length: 14 amino acids.